The clone carrying this TCR beta chain was seen a few times. TCRdb re-processed the PCR reads through MiXCR. This table holds around 12,000 clones, about 38% found once. This entry is derived from a study of metastatic and nonmetastatic thyroid tumors. Study overall: For malignant and benign thyroid patients, tumor or nodule tissue and blood were the sources whose repertoires were compared.

Trimming removed 5 bases from V and 3 bases from J, with 7 bases in between. Germline V gene lookup returns CDR1 LNHDA and CDR2 SQIVND (reference sequence). The CDR3 length is 12 residues. Each patient went into thyroid surgery without having received any treatment. The receptor's source is a female donor with papillary thyroid cancer or a benign thyroid nodule (not recorded which). Some clones in this sample may be carry-over from other donors' samples. Sequenced material: tumor tissue. This chain connects TRBV19 to TRBJ1-1, with no clear D. DNA for the CDR3: TGTGCCAGTAGTGACCAGCACACTGAAGCTTTCTTT. Its protein is CASSDQHTEAFF.